The T cell receptor (beta chain) under discussion was sequenced for a study of T cells after yellow fever vaccination. Germline CDR1 reads SGDLS; CDR2 reads YYNGEE. Trimming shortened V by 4 bases and J by 4 bases, and 14 bases separated the two germline ends. The CDR3 spans 14 residues. A single record per CDR3 protein comes from TCRdb applying MiXCR to the 5' RACE reads. This table has 300,000 to 400,000 distinct CDR3 sequences, approximately 11% appearing once. Concerning this clonotype: Its antigen remains unidentified.

Findings and caveats of the study: Most primary-vaccination clones reappeared after the booster (about 97% CD4, 88% CD8).

This material consisted of CD4+ T cells sorted from PBMCs, taken 45 days after the yellow fever booster vaccination. The V and J genes are TRBV9 and TRBJ1-2, with a weak D call TRBD1 (6 bases). The sequence was collected from a man between 18 and 29 years old who received the YFV17D yellow fever vaccine. CDR3 DNA sequence: TGTGCCAGCAGCTCAGGACAGACCGCCTATGGCTACACCTTC. Protein: CASSSGQTAYGYTF.